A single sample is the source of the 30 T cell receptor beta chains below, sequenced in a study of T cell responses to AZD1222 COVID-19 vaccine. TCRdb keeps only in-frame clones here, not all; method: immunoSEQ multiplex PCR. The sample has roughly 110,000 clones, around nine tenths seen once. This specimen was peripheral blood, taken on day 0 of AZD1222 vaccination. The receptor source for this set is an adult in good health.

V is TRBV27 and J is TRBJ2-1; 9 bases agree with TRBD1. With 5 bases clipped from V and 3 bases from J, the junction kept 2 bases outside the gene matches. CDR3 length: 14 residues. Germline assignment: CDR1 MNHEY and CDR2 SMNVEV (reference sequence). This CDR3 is CASSVTGGYNEQFF. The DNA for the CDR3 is TGTGCCAGCAGTGTGACAGGGGGCTACAATGAGCAGTTCTTC.

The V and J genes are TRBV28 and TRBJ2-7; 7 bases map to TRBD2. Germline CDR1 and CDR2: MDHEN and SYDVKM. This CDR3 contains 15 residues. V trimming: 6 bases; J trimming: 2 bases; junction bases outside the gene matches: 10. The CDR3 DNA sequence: TGTGCCAGCAGGAGCAAGGAGGGAGGGCCCTACGAGCAGTACTTC. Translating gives CASRSKEGGPYEQYF.

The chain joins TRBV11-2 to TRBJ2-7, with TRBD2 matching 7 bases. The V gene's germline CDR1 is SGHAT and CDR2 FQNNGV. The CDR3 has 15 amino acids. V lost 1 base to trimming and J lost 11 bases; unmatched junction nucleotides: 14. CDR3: CASSLGGSGFAGEYF. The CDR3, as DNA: TGTGCCAGCAGCTTAGGGGGATCAGGCTTTGCGGGGGAGTACTTC. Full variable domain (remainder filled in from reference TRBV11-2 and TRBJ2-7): EAGVAQSPRYKIIEKRQSVAFWCNPISGHATLYWYQQILGQGPKLLIQFQNNGVVDDSQLPKDRFSAERLKGVDSTLKIQPAKLEDSAVYLCASSLGGSGFAGEYFGPGTRLTVT.

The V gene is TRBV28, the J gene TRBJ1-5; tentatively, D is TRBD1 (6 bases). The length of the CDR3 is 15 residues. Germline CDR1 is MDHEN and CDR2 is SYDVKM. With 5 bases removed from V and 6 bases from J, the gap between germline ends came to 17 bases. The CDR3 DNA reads TGTGCCAGCAGTAGGGGGGGGGCGCACCCTCAGCCCCAGCATTTT. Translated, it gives CASSRGGAHPQPQHF.

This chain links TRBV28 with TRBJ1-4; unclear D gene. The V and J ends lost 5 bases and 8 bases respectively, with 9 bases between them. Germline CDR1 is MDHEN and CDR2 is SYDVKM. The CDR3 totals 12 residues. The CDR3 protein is CASSPPWEKLFF. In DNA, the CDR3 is TGTGCCAGCAGTCCCCCTTGGGAAAAACTGTTTTTT.

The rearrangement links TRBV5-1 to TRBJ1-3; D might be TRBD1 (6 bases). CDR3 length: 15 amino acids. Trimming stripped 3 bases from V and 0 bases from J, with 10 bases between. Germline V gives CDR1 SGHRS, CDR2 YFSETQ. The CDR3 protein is CASSSTGSSGNTIYF. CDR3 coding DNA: TGCGCCAGCAGCTCGACAGGTAGCTCTGGAAACACCATATATTTT. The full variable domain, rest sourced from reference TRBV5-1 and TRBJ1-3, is KAGVTQTPRYLIKTRGQQVTLSCSPISGHRSVSWYQQTPGQGLQFLFEYFSETQRNKGNFPGRFSGRQFSNSRSEMNVSTLELGDSALYLCASSSTGSSGNTIYFGEGSWLTVV.

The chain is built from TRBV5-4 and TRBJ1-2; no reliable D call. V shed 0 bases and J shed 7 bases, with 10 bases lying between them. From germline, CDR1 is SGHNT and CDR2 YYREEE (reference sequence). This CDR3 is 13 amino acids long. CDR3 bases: TGTGCCAGCAGCTTGGCTTCTGGGCTTGGCTACACCTTC. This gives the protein CASSLASGLGYTF. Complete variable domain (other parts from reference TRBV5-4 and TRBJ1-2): ETGVTQSPTHLIKTRGQQVTLRCSSQSGHNTVSWYQQALGQGPQFIFQYYREEENGRGNFPPRFSGLQFPNYSSELNVNALELDDSALYLCASSLASGLGYTFGSGTRLTVV.

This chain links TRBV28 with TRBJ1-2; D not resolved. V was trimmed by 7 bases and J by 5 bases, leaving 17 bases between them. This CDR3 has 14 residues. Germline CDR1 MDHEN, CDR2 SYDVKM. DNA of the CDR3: TGTGCCAGCACAAGTAAGGGCCTGGGGTATGGCTACACCTTC. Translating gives CASTSKGLGYGYTF.

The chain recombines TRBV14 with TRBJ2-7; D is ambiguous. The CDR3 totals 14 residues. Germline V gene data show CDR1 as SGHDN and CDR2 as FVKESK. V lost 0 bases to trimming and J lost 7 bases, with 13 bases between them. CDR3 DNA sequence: TGTGCCAGCAGCCAAGAGGTGTGGTTTGGGGAGCAGTACTTC. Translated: CASSQEVWFGEQYF.

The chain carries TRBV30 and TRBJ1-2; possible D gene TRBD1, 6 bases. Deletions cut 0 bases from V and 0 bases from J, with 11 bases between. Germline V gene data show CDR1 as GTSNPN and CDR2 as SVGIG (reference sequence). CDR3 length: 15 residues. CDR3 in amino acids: CAWSVPGGTNYGYTF. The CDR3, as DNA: TGTGCCTGGAGTGTACCTGGGGGCACTAACTATGGCTACACCTTC.

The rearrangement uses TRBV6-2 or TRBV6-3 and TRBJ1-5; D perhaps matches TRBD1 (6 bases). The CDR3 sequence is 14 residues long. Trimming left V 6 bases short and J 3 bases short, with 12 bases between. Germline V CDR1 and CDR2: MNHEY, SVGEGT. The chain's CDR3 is CASSKTGYNQPQHF. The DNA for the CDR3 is TGTGCCAGCAGCAAAACAGGGTACAATCAGCCCCAGCATTTT.

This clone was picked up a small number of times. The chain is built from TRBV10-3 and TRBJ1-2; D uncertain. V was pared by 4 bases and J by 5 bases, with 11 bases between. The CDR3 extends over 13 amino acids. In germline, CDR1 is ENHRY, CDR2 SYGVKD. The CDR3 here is CAISGTTPYGYTF. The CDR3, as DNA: TGTGCCATCAGTGGGACCACACCTTATGGCTACACCTTC.

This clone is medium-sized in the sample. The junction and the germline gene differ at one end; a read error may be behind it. The CDR3 bases are TGTGCTAGCAGCCTCTCATACAGGGACAGGACTTTACTGGAGCAGTTCTTC. Protein sequence: CASSLSYRDRTLLEQFF. The rearrangement uses TRBV7-7 and TRBJ2-1; 8 bases map to TRBD1. Germline lookup yields CDR1 SSHAT and CDR2 FNYEAQ (reference sequence). CDR3 length: 17 residues.

This chain's CDR3 is CASSFLMELFF. CDR3 bases: TGTGCCAGCAGTTTTCTGATGGAGCTGTTTTTT. The gene calls are TRBV28 and TRBJ2-2; D not certain. This CDR3 has 11 residues. V was clipped by 3 bases and J by 10 bases, with 6 bases between them. Germline V gives CDR1 MDHEN, CDR2 SYDVKM.

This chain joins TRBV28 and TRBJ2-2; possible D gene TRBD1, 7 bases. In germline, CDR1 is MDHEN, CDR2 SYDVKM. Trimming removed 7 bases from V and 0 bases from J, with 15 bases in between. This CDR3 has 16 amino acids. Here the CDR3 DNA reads TGTGCCAGCACCCAGGGGGGTCGGGCGAACACCGGGGAGCTGTTTTTT. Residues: CASTQGGRANTGELFF. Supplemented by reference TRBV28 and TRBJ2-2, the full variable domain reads DVKVTQSSRYLVKRTGEKVFLECVQDMDHENMFWYRQDPGLGLRLIYFSYDVKMKEKGDIPEGYSVSREKKERFSLILESASTNQTSMYLCASTQGGRANTGELFFGEGSRLTVL.

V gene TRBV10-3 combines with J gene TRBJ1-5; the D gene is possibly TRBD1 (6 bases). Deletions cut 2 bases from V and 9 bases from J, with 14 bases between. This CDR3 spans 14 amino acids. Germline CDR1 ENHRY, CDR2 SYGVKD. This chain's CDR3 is CAISEAGHLPPQHF. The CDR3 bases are TGTGCCATCAGTGAGGCGGGACATTTACCGCCCCAGCATTTT.

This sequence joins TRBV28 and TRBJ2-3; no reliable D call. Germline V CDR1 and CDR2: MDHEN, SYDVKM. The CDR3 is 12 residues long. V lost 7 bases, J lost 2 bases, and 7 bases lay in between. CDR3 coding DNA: TGTGCCAGCAAAGGCGACACAGATACGCAGTATTTT. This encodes CASKGDTDTQYF.

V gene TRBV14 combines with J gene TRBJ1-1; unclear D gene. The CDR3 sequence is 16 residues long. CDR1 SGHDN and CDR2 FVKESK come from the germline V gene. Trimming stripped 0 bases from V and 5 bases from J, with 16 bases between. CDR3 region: CASSQELGMGHTEAFF. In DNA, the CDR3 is TGTGCCAGCAGCCAAGAGTTGGGCATGGGTCATACTGAAGCTTTCTTT.

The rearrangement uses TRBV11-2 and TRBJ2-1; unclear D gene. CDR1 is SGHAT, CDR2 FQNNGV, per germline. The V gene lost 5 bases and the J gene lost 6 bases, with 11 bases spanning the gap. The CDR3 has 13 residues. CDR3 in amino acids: CASSLRTANEQFF. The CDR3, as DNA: TGTGCCAGCAGCCTCAGGACCGCCAATGAGCAGTTCTTC.

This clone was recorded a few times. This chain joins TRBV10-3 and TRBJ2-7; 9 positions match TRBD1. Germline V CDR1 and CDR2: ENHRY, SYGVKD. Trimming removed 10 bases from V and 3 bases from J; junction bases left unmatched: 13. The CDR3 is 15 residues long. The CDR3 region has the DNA TGTGCCACTCAAACCTTGCACAGGGGGCTCTACGAGCAGTACTTC. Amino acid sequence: CATQTLHRGLYEQYF.

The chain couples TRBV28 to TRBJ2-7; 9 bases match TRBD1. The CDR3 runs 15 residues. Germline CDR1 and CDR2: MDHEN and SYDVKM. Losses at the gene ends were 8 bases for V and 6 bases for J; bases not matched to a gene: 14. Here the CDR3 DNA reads TGTGCCAGCTGGGGGGGGACAGGGAAGAGTCGCGAGCAGTACTTC. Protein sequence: CASWGGTGKSREQYF.

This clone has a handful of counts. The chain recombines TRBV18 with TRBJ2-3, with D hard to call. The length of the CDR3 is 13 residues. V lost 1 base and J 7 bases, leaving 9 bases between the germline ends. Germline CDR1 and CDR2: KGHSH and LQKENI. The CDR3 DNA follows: TGTGCCAGCTCACCACAATCGGGTAATACGCAGTATTTT. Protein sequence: CASSPQSGNTQYF.

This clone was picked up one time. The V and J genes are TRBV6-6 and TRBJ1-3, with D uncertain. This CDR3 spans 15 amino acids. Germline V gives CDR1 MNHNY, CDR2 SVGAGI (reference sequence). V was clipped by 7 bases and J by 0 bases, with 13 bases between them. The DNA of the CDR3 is TGTGCCAGCACGCTGGCAGACTACTCTGGAAACACCATATATTTT. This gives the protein CASTLADYSGNTIYF.

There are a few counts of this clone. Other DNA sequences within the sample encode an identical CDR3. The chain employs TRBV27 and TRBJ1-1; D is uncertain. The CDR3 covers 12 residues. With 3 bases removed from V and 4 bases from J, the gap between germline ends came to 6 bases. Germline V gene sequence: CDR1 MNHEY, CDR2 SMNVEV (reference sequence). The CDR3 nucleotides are TGTGCCAGCAGTTTTTTGGGCACTGAAGCTTTCTTT. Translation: CASSFLGTEAFF.

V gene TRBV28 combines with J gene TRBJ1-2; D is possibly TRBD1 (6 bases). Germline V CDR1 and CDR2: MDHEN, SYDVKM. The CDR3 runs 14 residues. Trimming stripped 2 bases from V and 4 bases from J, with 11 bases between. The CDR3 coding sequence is TGTGCCAGCAGTTTAAGCGGGGGCAGCTATGGCTACACCTTC. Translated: CASSLSGGSYGYTF.

DNA of the CDR3: TGTGCCAGCGGGGGTAGCAATCAGCCCCAGCATTTT. Protein product: CASGGSNQPQHF. V gene TRBV28 combines with J gene TRBJ1-5; possible D gene TRBD1, 5 bases. Trimming shortened V by 8 bases and J by 0 bases, and 5 bases separated the two germline ends. Germline CDR1 MDHEN, CDR2 SYDVKM. This CDR3 has 12 residues. The entire variable domain, with the rest obtained from reference TRBV28 and TRBJ1-5, is as follows: DVKVTQSSRYLVKRTGEKVFLECVQDMDHENMFWYRQDPGLGLRLIYFSYDVKMKEKGDIPEGYSVSREKKERFSLILESASTNQTSMYLCASGGSNQPQHFGDGTRLSIL.

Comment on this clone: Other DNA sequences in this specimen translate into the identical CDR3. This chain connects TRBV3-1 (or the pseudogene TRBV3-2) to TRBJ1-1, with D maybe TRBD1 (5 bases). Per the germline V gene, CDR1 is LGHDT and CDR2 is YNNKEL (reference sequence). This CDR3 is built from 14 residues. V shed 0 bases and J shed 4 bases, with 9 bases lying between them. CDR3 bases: TGTGCCAGCAGCCAAGATCTAAGGGGCACTGAAGCTTTCTTT. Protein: CASSQDLRGTEAFF.

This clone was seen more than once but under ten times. CDR3 residues: CAISDVGGRGDTQYF. The CDR3 DNA reads TGTGCCATCAGCGATGTCGGGGGCAGAGGAGATACGCAGTATTTT. V usage is TRBV10-3 and J usage is TRBJ2-3, with D possibly being TRBD1 or TRBD2 (6 bases each). The CDR3 runs to 15 residues. The V gene's germline CDR1 is ENHRY and CDR2 SYGVKD. V was clipped by 6 bases and J by 5 bases, with 18 bases between them.

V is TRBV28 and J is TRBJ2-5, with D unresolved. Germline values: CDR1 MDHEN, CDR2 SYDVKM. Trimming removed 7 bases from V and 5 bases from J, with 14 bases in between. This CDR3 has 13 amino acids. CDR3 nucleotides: TGTGCCAGCAAAGGTCGGGCTATCGAGACCCAGTACTTC. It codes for CASKGRAIETQYF.

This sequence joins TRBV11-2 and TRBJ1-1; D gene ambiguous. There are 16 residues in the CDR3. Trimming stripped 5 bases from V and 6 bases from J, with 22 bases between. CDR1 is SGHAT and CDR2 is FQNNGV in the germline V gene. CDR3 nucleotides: TGTGCCAGCAGCCCCTTAGGGAGGGCTGGGGATCCTGAAGCTTTCTTT. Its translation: CASSPLGRAGDPEAFF. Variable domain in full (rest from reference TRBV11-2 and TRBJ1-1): EAGVAQSPRYKIIEKRQSVAFWCNPISGHATLYWYQQILGQGPKLLIQFQNNGVVDDSQLPKDRFSAERLKGVDSTLKIQPAKLEDSAVYLCASSPLGRAGDPEAFFGQGTRLTVV.